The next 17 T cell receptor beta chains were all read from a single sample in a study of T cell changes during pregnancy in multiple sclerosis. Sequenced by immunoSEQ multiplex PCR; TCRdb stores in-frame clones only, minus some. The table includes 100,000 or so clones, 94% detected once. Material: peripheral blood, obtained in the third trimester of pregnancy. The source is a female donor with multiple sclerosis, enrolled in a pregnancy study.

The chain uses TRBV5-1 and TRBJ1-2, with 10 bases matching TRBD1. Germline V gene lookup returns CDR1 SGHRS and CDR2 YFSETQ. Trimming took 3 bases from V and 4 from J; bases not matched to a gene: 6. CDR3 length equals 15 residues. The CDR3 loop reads CASSSTGTGAYGYTF. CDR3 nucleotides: TGCGCCAGCAGCTCCACCGGGACAGGGGCCTATGGCTACACCTTC.

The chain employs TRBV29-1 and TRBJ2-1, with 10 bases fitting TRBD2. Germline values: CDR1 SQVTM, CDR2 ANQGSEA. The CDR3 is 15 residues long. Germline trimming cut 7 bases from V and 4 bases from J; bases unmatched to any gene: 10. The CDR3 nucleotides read TGCAGCGCACCAACCCGTAGCGGGGGGTACAATGAGCAGTTCTTC. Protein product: CSAPTRSGGYNEQFF.

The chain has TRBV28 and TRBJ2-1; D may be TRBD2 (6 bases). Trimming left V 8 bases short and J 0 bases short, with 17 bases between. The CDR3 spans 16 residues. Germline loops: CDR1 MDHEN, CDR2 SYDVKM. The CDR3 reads CASAQGGWGSYNEQFF. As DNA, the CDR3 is TGTGCCAGCGCCCAGGGAGGTTGGGGCTCCTACAATGAGCAGTTCTTC.

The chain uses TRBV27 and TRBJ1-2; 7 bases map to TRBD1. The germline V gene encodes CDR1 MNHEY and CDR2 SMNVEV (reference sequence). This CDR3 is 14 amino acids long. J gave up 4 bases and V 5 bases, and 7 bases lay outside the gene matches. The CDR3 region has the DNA TGTGCCAGCAGTCCAGGACAGGCCCCCTATGGCTACACCTTC. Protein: CASSPGQAPYGYTF.

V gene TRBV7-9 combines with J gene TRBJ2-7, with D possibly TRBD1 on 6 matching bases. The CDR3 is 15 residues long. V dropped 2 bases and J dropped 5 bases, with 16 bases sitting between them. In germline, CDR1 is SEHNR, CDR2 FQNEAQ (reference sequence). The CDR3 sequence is CASSLQGSTLDEQYF. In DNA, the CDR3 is TGTGCCAGCAGCTTACAGGGGTCCACACTAGACGAGCAGTACTTC.

The CDR3 nucleotides are TGTGCCAGCAGCTTTACCCCGGGGTCTAATGAAAAACTGTTTTTT. Translating gives CASSFTPGSNEKLFF. The rearrangement links TRBV5-4 to TRBJ1-4; D is unclear. Germline-derived CDR1 and CDR2 are SGHNT and YYREEE (reference sequence). CDR3 size: 15 residues. V lost 2 bases to trimming and J lost 3 bases, with 11 bases between them.

CDR3 DNA sequence: TGTGCCAGCAGCCCGGCTGTTGGACAGGGCACTGAAGCTTTCTTT. Its protein product is CASSPAVGQGTEAFF. The rearrangement joins TRBV5-4 to TRBJ1-1; 8 nucleotides line up with TRBD1. Germline CDR1 is SGHNT and CDR2 is YYREEE (reference sequence). V shed 4 bases, J shed 4 bases, and the junction held 9 bases outside the gene matches. CDR3 size: 15 residues. Full variable domain (outside the CDR3, taken from reference TRBV5-4 and TRBJ1-1): ETGVTQSPTHLIKTRGQQVTLRCSSQSGHNTVSWYQQALGQGPQFIFQYYREEENGRGNFPPRFSGLQFPNYSSELNVNALELDDSALYLCASSPAVGQGTEAFFGQGTRLTVV.

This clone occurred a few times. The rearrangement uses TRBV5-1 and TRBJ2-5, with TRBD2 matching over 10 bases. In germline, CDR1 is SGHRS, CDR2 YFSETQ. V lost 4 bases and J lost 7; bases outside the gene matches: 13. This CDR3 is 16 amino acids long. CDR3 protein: CASSGGVAGGSATQYF. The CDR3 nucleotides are TGCGCCAGCAGCGGCGGAGTAGCGGGGGGCTCGGCGACCCAGTACTTC.

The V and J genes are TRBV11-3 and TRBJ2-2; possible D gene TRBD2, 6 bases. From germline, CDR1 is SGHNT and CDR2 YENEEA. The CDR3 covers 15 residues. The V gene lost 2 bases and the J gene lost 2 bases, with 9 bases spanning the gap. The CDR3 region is CASSLSGPNTGELFF. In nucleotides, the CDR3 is TGTGCCAGCAGCTTAAGCGGGCCTAACACCGGGGAGCTGTTTTTT.

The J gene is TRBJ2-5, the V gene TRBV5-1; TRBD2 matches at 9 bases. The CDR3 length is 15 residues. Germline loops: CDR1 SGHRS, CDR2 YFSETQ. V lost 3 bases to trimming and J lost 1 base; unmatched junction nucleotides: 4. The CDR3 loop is CASSSKLAGQETQYF. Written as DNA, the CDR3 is TGCGCCAGCAGCTCTAAACTAGCGGGCCAAGAGACCCAGTACTTC.

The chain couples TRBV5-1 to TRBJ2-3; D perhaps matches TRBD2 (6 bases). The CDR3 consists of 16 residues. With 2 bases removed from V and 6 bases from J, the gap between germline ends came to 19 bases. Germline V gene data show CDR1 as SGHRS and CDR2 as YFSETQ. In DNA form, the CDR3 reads TGCGCCAGCAGCTTAGGAGGGACGCAGGTTTCGGATACGCAGTATTTT. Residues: CASSLGGTQVSDTQYF.

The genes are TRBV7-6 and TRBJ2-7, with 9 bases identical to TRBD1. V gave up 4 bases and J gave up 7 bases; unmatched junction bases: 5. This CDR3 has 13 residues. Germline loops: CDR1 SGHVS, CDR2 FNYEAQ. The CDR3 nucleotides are TGTGCCAGCAGCTCCGGGACAGGGCTTGAGCAGTACTTC. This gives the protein CASSSGTGLEQYF. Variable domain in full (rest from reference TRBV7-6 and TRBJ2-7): GAGVSQSPRYKVTKRGQDVALRCDPISGHVSLYWYRQALGQGPEFLTYFNYEAQQDKSGLPNDRFSAERPEGSISTLTIQRTEQRDSAMYRCASSSGTGLEQYFGPGTRLTVT.

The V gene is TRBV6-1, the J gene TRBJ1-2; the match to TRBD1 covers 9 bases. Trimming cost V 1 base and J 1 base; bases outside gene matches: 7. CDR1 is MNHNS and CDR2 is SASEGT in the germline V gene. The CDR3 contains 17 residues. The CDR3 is CASSEGGQGMNNYGYTF. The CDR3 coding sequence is TGTGCCAGCAGTGAAGGAGGACAGGGGATGAATAACTATGGCTACACCTTC.

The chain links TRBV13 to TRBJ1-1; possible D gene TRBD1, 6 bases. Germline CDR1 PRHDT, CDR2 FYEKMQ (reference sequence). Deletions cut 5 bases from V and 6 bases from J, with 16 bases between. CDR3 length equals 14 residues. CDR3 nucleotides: TGTGCCAGCAGCGTAACACAGGGTTACGCTGAAGCTTTCTTT. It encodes CASSVTQGYAEAFF.

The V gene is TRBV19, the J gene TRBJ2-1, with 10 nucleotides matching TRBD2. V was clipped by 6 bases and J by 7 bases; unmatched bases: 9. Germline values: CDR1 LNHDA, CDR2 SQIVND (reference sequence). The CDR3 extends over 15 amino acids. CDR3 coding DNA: TGTGCCAGTAGCCCACCTGGGACTAGCGCTAATGAGCAGTTCTTC. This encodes CASSPPGTSANEQFF.

The CDR3 nucleotides read TGTGCCAGCAGCTTAGGCGGGACGAGCTCCTACGAGCAGTACTTC. Its protein product is CASSLGGTSSYEQYF. This chain uses TRBV7-2 with TRBJ2-7, with a tentative D call TRBD2 (6 bases). V was cut by 1 base and J by 0 bases, with 10 bases left in between. The CDR3 has 15 amino acids. Germline CDR1 SGHTA, CDR2 FQGNSA.

The CDR3 reads CASSRTGPDTQYF. In DNA, the CDR3 is TGTGCCAGCAGCCGAACAGGGCCAGATACGCAGTATTTT. The chain employs TRBV27 and TRBJ2-3; weak D call: TRBD1 (6 bases). Germline V CDR1 and CDR2: MNHEY, SMNVEV (reference sequence). V lost 6 bases to trimming and J lost 4 bases, with 11 bases between them. The CDR3 has 13 residues.